The rows below give T cell receptor beta chains drawn from one sample of a study of control samples from healthy donors and cancer patients. Clones were read by immunoSEQ multiplex PCR, and TCRdb kept only the in-frame ones, dropping some. The sample consists of 130,000 or so clones, around 92% of them appearing once. Sequencing input: blood. The receptors come from a woman in her fifties or sixties in good health. Both conserved end residues are part of each CDR3. A D gene is named only where the DNA matches it firmly. Clone sizes are given selectively: once, few, many, or a class where the clone is expanded.

J	D	size	V	DNA	CDR3
TRBJ2-4	TRBD1	-	TRBV10-3	TGTGCCACCACTGCCGGCAGGGGGCGAGAAAACATTCAGTACTTC	CATTAGRGRENIQYF
TRBJ2-3	-	-	TRBV5-1	TGCGCCAGCAGCTTGGCCGCCACAGGGCCAGATACGCAGTATTTT	CASSLAATGPDTQYF
TRBJ2-2	-	-	TRBV5-3	TGTGCCAGAACCTCCTGTAGGGAGACGAACACCGGGGAGCTGTTTTTT	CARTSCRETNTGELFF
TRBJ2-5	-	-	TRBV28	TGTGCCAGCAGCGGTCGGGGAGGAGGCAAAGAGACCCAGTACTTC	CASSGRGGGKETQYF
TRBJ2-7	TRBD2	-	TRBV6-5	TGTGCCAGCATCCGTAGCGGGGGGGCCTACGAGCAGTACTTC	CASIRSGGAYEQYF
TRBJ1-5	-	-	TRBV28	TGTGCCAGCAAACAGGGATTTAGCAATCAGCCCCAGCATTTT	CASKQGFSNQPQHF
TRBJ1-6	TRBD1	-	TRBV27	TGTGCCAGCAGGCTAGACAGGGCTTCACCCCTCCACTTT	CASRLDRASPLHF
TRBJ2-1	-	-	TRBV5-1	TGCGCCAGCAGGGGGTGGGGAAGCTCCTACAATGAGCAGTTCTTC	CASRGWGSSYNEQFF
TRBJ2-2	-	-	TRBV28	TGTGCCAGCAAGTTACTGGGGGAGACAGCCGGGGAGCTGTTTTTT	CASKLLGETAGELFF
TRBJ2-3	TRBD2	-	TRBV30	TGTGCCTGGAGTACCGCGGGAGGGAGGCATTTT	CAWSTAGGRHF
TRBJ2-1	TRBD2	-	TRBV3-1/TRBV3-2	TGTGCCAGCAGCCGTCTAGGGCGGGGGGCCGTAAATGAGCAGTTCTTC	CASSRLGRGAVNEQFF
TRBJ1-2	-	-	TRBV6-5	TGTGCCAGCCGAACGGCCGCCCGGGTTGGCTACACCTTC	CASRTAARVGYTF
TRBJ1-2	-	-	TRBV15	TGTGCCACCAGCTTGGAACAGGCAAACTATGGCTACACCTTC	CATSLEQANYGYTF
TRBJ1-5	-	-	TRBV30	TGTGCCTTACAGCAGGGCGGCAATCAGCCCCAGCATTTT	CALQQGGNQPQHF
TRBJ1-1	-	few	TRBV4-1	TGCGCCAGCAGCCAAGCACAACAGCGGGCCCAAAACACTGAAGCTTTCTTT	CASSQAQQRAQNTEAFF
TRBJ1-4	TRBD1	-	TRBV5-4	TGTGCCAGCAGCTTCACCGGGACAGGGGTTGAAAAACTGTTTTTT	CASSFTGTGVEKLFF
TRBJ2-7	-	-	TRBV7-2	TGTGCCAGCAGCTTACAGGTAGTGTTAGACGAGCAGTACTTC	CASSLQVVLDEQYF
TRBJ2-7	-	-	TRBV30	TGTGCCTGGAGCCTACGACTACCACCGTCCTACGAGCAGTACTTC	CAWSLRLPPSYEQYF
TRBJ2-1	TRBD2	once	TRBV3-1/TRBV3-2	TGTGCCAGCACCCAAGGACTAGCGCGAAATGAGCAGTTCTTC	CASTQGLARNEQFF
TRBJ1-1	TRBD1	-	TRBV2	TGTGCCAGCAGCCATCTCAGGGGGGAGAACACTGAAGCTTTCTTT	CASSHLRGENTEAFF
TRBJ2-2	-	-	TRBV10-3	TGTGCCATCGGGGGGACTCCCACCGGGGAGCTGTTTTTT	CAIGGTPTGELFF
TRBJ1-2	-	few	TRBV19	TGTGCCAGTACCCCTGGGGTCTATGGCTACACCTTC	CASTPGVYGYTF